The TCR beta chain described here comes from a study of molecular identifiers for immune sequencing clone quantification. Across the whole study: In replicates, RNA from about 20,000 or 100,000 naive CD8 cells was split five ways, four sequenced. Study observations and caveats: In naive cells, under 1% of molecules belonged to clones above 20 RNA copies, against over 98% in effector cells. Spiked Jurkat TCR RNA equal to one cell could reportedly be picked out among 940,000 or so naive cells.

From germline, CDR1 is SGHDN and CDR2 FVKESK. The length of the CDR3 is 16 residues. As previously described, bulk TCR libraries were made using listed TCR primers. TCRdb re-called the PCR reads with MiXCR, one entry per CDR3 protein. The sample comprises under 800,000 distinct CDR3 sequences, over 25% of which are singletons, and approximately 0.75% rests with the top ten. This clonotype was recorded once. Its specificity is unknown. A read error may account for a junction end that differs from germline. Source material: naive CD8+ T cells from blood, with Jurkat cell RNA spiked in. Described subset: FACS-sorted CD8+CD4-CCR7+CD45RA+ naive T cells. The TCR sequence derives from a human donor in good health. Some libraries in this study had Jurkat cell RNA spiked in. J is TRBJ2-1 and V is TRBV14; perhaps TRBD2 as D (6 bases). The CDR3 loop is CASSNLTSLPYNGQFF. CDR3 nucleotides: TGTGCCAGCAGCAACTTGACTAGTTTACCCTACAATGGGCAGTTCTTC. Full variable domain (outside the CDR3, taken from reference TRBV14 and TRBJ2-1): EAGVTQFPSHSVIEKGQTVTLRCDPISGHDNLYWYRRVMGKEIKFLLHFVKESKQDESGMPNNRFLAERTGGTYSTLKVQPAELEDSGVYFCASSNLTSLPYNGQFFGPGTRLTVL.